A single sample gave rise to the 28 T cell receptor beta chains below, sequenced in a study of patients and donors after allogeneic stem cell transplantation. Via MiXCR, TCRdb re-called the RT-PCR reads, giving one row per CDR3 protein. The top ten hold 40% to 55% of the sample, which has some 150,000 distinct CDR3 sequences, about 40% seen once. The sequenced sample was blood, either unsorted or a sorted T cell fraction (not recorded which). All receptors come from a human donor who was either an allogeneic HSCT recipient or a stem cell or donor lymphocyte infusion donor (not recorded which). It is not recorded whose cells these are; they may come from a transplant donor.

The genes are TRBV6-5 and TRBJ2-5; D not resolved. The CDR3 has 13 residues. Germline V gives CDR1 MNHEY, CDR2 SVGAGI. V dropped 2 bases and J dropped 0 bases, with 4 bases sitting between them. CDR3 region: CASSYGDQETQYF. The CDR3 region has the DNA TGTGCCAGCAGTTACGGCGACCAAGAGACCCAGTACTTC.

Only a few counts were recorded for this clonotype. The genes are TRBV4-2 and TRBJ2-1; 9 bases align to TRBD2. The CDR3 totals 16 residues. Germline loops: CDR1 LGHNA, CDR2 YNFKEQ. J was trimmed by 8 bases and V by 0 bases; bases with no gene match: 8. The CDR3 loop is CASSQDRGGGAYEQFF. CDR3 bases: TGTGCCAGCAGCCAAGATCGCGGCGGGGGGGCCTATGAGCAGTTCTTC.

The chain combines TRBV12-3 or TRBV12-4 with TRBJ1-2; 9 nucleotides line up with TRBD1. V dropped 5 bases and J dropped 4; count of bases not matched to a gene: 8. The CDR3 has 15 amino acids. CDR3 in DNA: TGTGCCAGCAGTCAGTGGACAGGGGAATTCTATGGCTACACCTTC. Translated, it gives CASSQWTGEFYGYTF.

This clonotype was observed a few times. The chain links TRBV5-1 to TRBJ1-2; possibly TRBD1 for D (5 bases). Trimming took off 4 bases at V and 5 bases at J, with 21 bases between the two ends. The CDR3 is 16 amino acids. From germline, CDR1 is SGHRS and CDR2 YFSETQ. The CDR3 is CASSLTLGTYLYGYTF. CDR3 sequence (DNA): TGCGCCAGCAGCCTTACACTGGGGACCTACCTTTATGGCTACACCTTC.

J is TRBJ2-5 and V is TRBV7-8; no clear D gene. Per germline, CDR1 SGHVS and CDR2 FQNEAQ. The V and J ends lost 2 bases and 3 bases respectively, with 19 bases between them. CDR3 length equals 17 residues. CDR3: CASSLQRIPLNKETQYF. The CDR3 region has the DNA TGTGCCAGCAGCTTACAAAGGATCCCCCTTAACAAAGAGACCCAGTACTTC.

The gene calls are TRBV25-1 and TRBJ1-6; no clear D gene. The CDR3 spans 13 residues. The V and J ends lost 6 bases and 9 bases respectively, with 12 bases between them. The germline V gene has CDR1 MGHDK and CDR2 SYGVNS. For the CDR3, the DNA is TGTGCCAGCAGCAGCGGAACGGGTTCACCCCTCCACTTT. It translates to CASSSGTGSPLHF.

The chain couples TRBV5-1 to TRBJ2-1; D may be TRBD1 or TRBD2 (5 bases each). Trimming took 0 bases from V and 9 from J, leaving 16 bases between them. The germline gives CDR1 SGHRS, CDR2 YFSETQ. This CDR3 spans 15 amino acids. CDR3 in DNA: TGCGCCAGCAGCTTGGTAGCGCCAGGGCGCGGTGAGCAGTTCTTC. Translation gives CASSLVAPGRGEQFF.

CDR3 region: CASSQVKGLNTEAFF. CDR3 in DNA: TGCGCCAGCAGCCAAGTGAAGGGGTTGAACACTGAAGCTTTCTTT. The V call is TRBV4-3, the J call TRBJ1-1; D might be TRBD1 (5 bases). The CDR3 length is 15 residues. Trimming stripped 1 base from V and 0 bases from J, with 9 bases between. The germline V gene encodes CDR1 LGHNA and CDR2 YSLEER.

V usage is TRBV4-3 and J usage is TRBJ2-7, with TRBD2 identical over 8 bases. Germline V lookup: CDR1 LGHNA, CDR2 YSLEER. With V trimmed by 1 base and J by 6 bases, 5 bases remained unmatched. The CDR3 is 14 residues long. The CDR3 is CASSQGPREGEQYF. CDR3 bases: TGCGCCAGCAGCCAAGGGCCCCGGGAGGGCGAGCAGTACTTC.

This clonotype was counted only a few times. The CDR3 loop is CASSRTGSSKGYTF. The CDR3 nucleotides are TGTGCCAGCAGCCGGACAGGCTCATCTAAGGGCTACACCTTC. This rearrangement joins TRBV7-9 to TRBJ1-2; TRBD1 matches 7 bases. The CDR3 loop spans 14 amino acids. Trimming at V came to 5 bases and at J to 8 bases, leaving 11 bases not matched to a gene. Per germline, CDR1 SEHNR and CDR2 FQNEAQ (reference sequence).

The chain combines TRBV9 with TRBJ2-2; a possible D gene is TRBD2 (6 bases). Per germline, CDR1 SGDLS and CDR2 YYNGEE. The CDR3 is made up of 14 amino acids. Trimming removed 0 bases at V and 5 bases at J, with 8 bases between. The CDR3 reads CASSVAAGTGELFF. CDR3 in DNA: TGTGCCAGCAGCGTAGCTGCGGGAACCGGGGAGCTGTTTTTT. Drawing the rest from reference TRBV9 and TRBJ2-2, the complete variable domain is DSGVTQTPKHLITATGQRVTLRCSPRSGDLSVYWYQQSLDQGLQFLIQYYNGEERAKGNILERFSAQQFPDLHSELNLSSLELGDSALYFCASSVAAGTGELFFGEGSRLTVL.

Written as DNA, the CDR3 is TGTGCCAGCAGCAAAGCGCGCAGACCTCCCAACGAGCAGTACGTC. Protein: CASSKARRPPNEQYV. V gene TRBV21-1 combines with J gene TRBJ2-7; the tabulated D call, TRBD2, remains unverified against the DNA. TRBV21-1 is assigned pseudogene status. This CDR3 comprises 15 residues.

This clonotype has ten or more counts. This CDR3 is CSLGPRFGSYYGYTF. In DNA, the CDR3 is TGCAGTTTAGGTCCTAGGTTCGGATCGTACTATGGCTACACCTTC. V gene TRBV20-1 combines with J gene TRBJ1-2; no reliable D call. The germline V gene encodes CDR1 DFQATT and CDR2 SNEGSKA (reference sequence). The CDR3 totals 15 residues. V was trimmed by 8 bases and J by 3 bases, leaving 22 bases between them.

The chain has TRBV7-3 and TRBJ2-2; D is undetermined. This CDR3 is built from 12 residues. Germline loops: CDR1 SGHTA, CDR2 FQGTGA. The germline V and J ends were trimmed by 3 bases and 7 bases, with 6 bases remaining between them. CDR3 DNA sequence: TGTGCCAGCAGCTTGATTGGCGGGGAGCTGTTTTTT. Translated: CASSLIGGELFF.

A few counts support this clonotype. J is TRBJ1-6 and V is TRBV10-3; D gene unclear. V lost 4 bases and J 0 bases, leaving 13 bases between the germline ends. Germline V CDR1 and CDR2: ENHRY, SYGVKD. The CDR3 has 17 amino acids. CDR3 sequence reads: CAISVRRTSSYNSPLHF. The CDR3 DNA is TGTGCCATCAGTGTCAGACGGACGAGCTCCTATAATTCACCCCTCCACTTT.

The chain is built from TRBV7-6 and TRBJ1-3; the D is unclear. V dropped 2 bases and J dropped 5 bases, with 13 bases sitting between them. This CDR3 contains 15 residues. Germline V gene data show CDR1 as SGHVS and CDR2 as FNYEAQ. CDR3 bases: TGTGCCAGCAGCTTACTGACTGGGGAAAGAAACACCATATATTTT. It yields the protein CASSLLTGERNTIYF.

The rearrangement joins TRBV3-1 to TRBJ2-7; 11 nucleotides align to TRBD2. The V gene's germline CDR1 is LGHDT and CDR2 YNNKEL (reference sequence). After removal of 4 bases from V and 2 bases from J, the junction contained 1 base not matched to a gene. This CDR3 region has 14 residues. The CDR3 loop is CASSPSGGTYEQYF. DNA of the CDR3: TGTGCCAGCAGCCCTAGCGGGGGGACCTACGAGCAGTACTTC.

The rearrangement links TRBV19 to TRBJ2-2, with 8 bases fitting TRBD1. With 7 bases clipped from V and 1 base from J, the junction kept 8 bases outside the gene matches. Germline CDR1 LNHDA, CDR2 SQIVND (reference sequence). The CDR3 is 16 amino acids. The CDR3 DNA sequence: TGTGCCAGTACCCCCCCTGGACAGGGGAACACCGGGGAGCTGTTTTTT. This codes for CASTPPGQGNTGELFF.

This clonotype was detected only once. This sequence joins TRBV29-1 and TRBJ2-5; 8 bases match TRBD1. This CDR3 spans 13 amino acids. J gave up 4 bases and V 7 bases, and 8 bases lay outside the gene matches. Looked up from germline, CDR1 is SQVTM and CDR2 is ANQGSEA. The DNA of the CDR3 is TGCAGCGGGGGACAGGACGGGGCAGAGACCCAGTACTTC. Encoded protein: CSGGQDGAETQYF. The whole variable domain, remainder taken from reference TRBV29-1 and TRBJ2-5, is SAVISQKPSRDICQRGTSLTIQCQVDSQVTMMFWYRQQPGQSLTLIATANQGSEATYESGFVIDKFPISRPNLTFSTLTVSNMSPEDSSIYLCSGGQDGAETQYFGPGTRLLVL.

In its sample, this clonotype was seen a few times. The V gene is TRBV3-1, the J gene TRBJ2-7, with D perhaps matching TRBD2 (5 bases). The CDR3 is made up of 12 amino acids. V was pared by 5 bases and J by 7 bases, with 12 bases between. The germline V gene has CDR1 LGHDT and CDR2 YNNKEL (reference sequence). The CDR3 coding sequence is TGTGCCAGCAGCTCCGGGGTCGGGGAGCAGTACGTC. This gives the protein CASSSGVGEQYV.

The chain employs TRBV2 and TRBJ2-1; possibly TRBD1 or TRBD2 for D (6 bases each). V was cut by 9 bases and J by 3 bases, with 18 bases left in between. CDR3 length: 15 amino acids. CDR1 is SNHLY and CDR2 is FYNNEI in the germline V gene. The CDR3 coding sequence is TGTGCCAGAGGGGGGTTGAAGGAGGACTACAATGAGCAGTTCTTC. Protein product: CARGGLKEDYNEQFF. Combining the CDR3 with reference TRBV2 and TRBJ2-1 gives the whole variable domain EPEVTQTPSHQVTQMGQEVILRCVPISNHLYFYWYRQILGQKVEFLVSFYNNEISEKSEIFDDQFSVERPDGSNFTLKIRSTKLEDSAMYFCARGGLKEDYNEQFFGPGTRLTVL.

This clonotype has only a few counts. V usage is TRBV5-1 and J usage is TRBJ1-1; 10 nucleotides agree with TRBD1. Germline CDR1 and CDR2: SGHRS and YFSETQ. The length of the CDR3 is 15 residues. The ends lost 0 bases at V and 4 bases at J; junction bases unmatched: 3. In DNA, the CDR3 is TGCGCCAGCAGCTTGGCCGGGACAGGGGCCACTGAAGCTTTCTTT. It is translated as CASSLAGTGATEAFF.

In its sample, this clonotype was seen a few times. The genes are TRBV5-1 and TRBJ1-1; no reliable D call. Trimming left V 2 bases short and J 0 bases short, with 8 bases between. CDR3 length: 14 residues. Germline V gene data show CDR1 as SGHRS and CDR2 as YFSETQ. The CDR3 is CASSLRTVNTEAFF. In DNA, the CDR3 is TGCGCCAGCAGCTTAAGGACGGTGAACACTGAAGCTTTCTTT.

This chain's CDR3 is CASSLVGRANSPLHF. Here the CDR3 DNA reads TGCGCCAGCAGCTTGGTGGGCAGGGCCAATTCACCCCTCCACTTT. The chain carries TRBV5-1 and TRBJ1-6; perhaps TRBD1 as D (5 bases). The CDR3 contains 15 residues. Germline V gene sequence: CDR1 SGHRS, CDR2 YFSETQ. Trimming took 0 bases from V and 7 from J, leaving 11 bases between them.

The chain joins TRBV12-3 or TRBV12-4 to TRBJ1-1, with D possibly matching TRBD1 (5 bases). V was pared by 5 bases and J by 0 bases, with 16 bases between. The CDR3 consists of 16 residues. The CDR3 loop is CASSPRWGDLNTEAFF. The CDR3 DNA sequence: TGTGCCAGCAGTCCCCGGTGGGGGGACCTGAACACTGAAGCTTTCTTT.

The rearrangement uses TRBV4-2 and TRBJ1-5, with 7 bases identical to TRBD1. Germline V gene sequence: CDR1 LGHNA, CDR2 YNFKEQ. The junction had 11 bases not matched to a gene; V was cut back by 4 bases and J by 5 bases. This CDR3 is built from 16 residues. This CDR3 is CASSPNDRVAHQPQHF. In DNA, the CDR3 is TGTGCCAGCAGCCCCAACGACAGGGTAGCGCATCAGCCCCAGCATTTT.

This clonotype showed up just a few times. CDR3 residues: CASSPTVGSFYGYTF. For the CDR3, the DNA is TGTGCCAGCAGCCCAACTGTGGGGTCTTTCTATGGCTACACCTTC. This chain connects TRBV6-5 to TRBJ1-2; D not certain. Trimming shortened V by 6 bases and J by 4 bases, and 18 bases separated the two germline ends. The CDR3 sequence is 15 residues long. From germline, CDR1 is MNHEY and CDR2 SVGAGI.

V is TRBV4-3 and J is TRBJ1-1; D gene ambiguous. Germline CDR1 and CDR2: LGHNA and YSLEER. The V end lost 0 bases, the J end lost 3 bases, and 8 bases lay between the germline ends. The CDR3 runs to 14 residues. The CDR3 is CASSQDRADTEAFF. DNA for the CDR3: TGCGCCAGCAGCCAAGACAGAGCGGACACTGAAGCTTTCTTT.